The TCR beta chain described here comes from a study of blood T cell repertoires in COVID-19. Study-level background: COVID-19 samples collected from the United States, Italy and Spain covered acute and convalescent phases. PBMCs, B-cell-depleted T cells, or T cells provided the cDNA or gDNA that made up the material.

After removal of 5 bases from V and 4 bases from J, the junction contained 7 bases not matched to a gene. CDR1 is SGHTA and CDR2 is FQGNSA in the germline V gene. This CDR3 comprises 16 residues. The authors' processing: Estimation of nucleated cell counts was performed using reference gene primer amplification. Here immunoSEQ multiplex PCR was the method, and the copy in TCRdb shows in-frame clones only, minus some. V and J calls and clone size are those listed in that table; D and trimming were worked out from the DNA. The table has 140,000 to 150,000 clones, almost 90% seen once. The sample taken for sequencing was peripheral blood. This sequence joins TRBV7-2 and TRBJ2-1; 11 positions match TRBD2. The receptor comes from a human donor in a cohort sampled during active COVID-19. The CDR3 here is CASSPSTSGVYNEQFF. The CDR3 nucleotides read TGTGCCAGCAGCCCGTCGACTAGCGGGGTTTACAATGAGCAGTTCTTC.